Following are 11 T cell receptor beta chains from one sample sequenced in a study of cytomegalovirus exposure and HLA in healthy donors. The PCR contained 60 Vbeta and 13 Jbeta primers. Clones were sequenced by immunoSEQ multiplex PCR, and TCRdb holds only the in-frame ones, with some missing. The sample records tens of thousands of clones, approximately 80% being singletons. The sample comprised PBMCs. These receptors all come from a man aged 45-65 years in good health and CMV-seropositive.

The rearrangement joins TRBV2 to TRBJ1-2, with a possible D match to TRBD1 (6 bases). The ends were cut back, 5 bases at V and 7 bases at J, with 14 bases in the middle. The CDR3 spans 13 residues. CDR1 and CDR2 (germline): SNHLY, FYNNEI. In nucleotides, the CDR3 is TGTGCCAGCAGTTCCACAGGGTTAGGTGGCTACACCTTC. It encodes CASSSTGLGGYTF.

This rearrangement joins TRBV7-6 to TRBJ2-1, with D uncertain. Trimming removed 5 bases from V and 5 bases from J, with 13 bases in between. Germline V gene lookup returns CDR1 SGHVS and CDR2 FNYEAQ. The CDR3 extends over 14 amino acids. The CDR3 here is CASSPPNANNEQFF. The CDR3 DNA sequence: TGTGCCAGCAGCCCCCCGAACGCTAACAATGAGCAGTTCTTC.

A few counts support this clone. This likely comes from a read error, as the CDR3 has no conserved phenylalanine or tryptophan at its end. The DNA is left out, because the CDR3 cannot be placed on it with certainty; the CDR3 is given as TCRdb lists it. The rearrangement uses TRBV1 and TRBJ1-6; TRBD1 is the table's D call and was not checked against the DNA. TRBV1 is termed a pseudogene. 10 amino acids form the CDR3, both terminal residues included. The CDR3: CTSSQGTRGV.

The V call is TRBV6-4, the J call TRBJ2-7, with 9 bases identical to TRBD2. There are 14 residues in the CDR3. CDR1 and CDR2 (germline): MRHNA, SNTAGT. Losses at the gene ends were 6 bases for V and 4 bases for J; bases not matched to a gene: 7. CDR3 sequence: CASRELAGPYEQYF. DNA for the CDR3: TGTGCCAGCAGGGAACTAGCGGGCCCTTACGAGCAGTACTTC.

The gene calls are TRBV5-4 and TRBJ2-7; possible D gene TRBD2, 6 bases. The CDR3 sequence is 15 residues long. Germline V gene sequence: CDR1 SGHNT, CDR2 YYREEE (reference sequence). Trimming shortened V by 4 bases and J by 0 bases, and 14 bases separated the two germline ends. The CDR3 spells CASSQEGRPSYEQYF. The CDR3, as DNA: TGTGCCAGCAGCCAAGAGGGGAGGCCCTCCTACGAGCAGTACTTC.

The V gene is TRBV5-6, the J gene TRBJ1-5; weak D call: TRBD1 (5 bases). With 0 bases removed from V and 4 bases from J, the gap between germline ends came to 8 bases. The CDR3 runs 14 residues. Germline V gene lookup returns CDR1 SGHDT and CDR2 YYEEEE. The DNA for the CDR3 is TGTGCCAGCAGCTTGGGACAGTTTAATCAGCCCCAGCATTTT. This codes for CASSLGQFNQPQHF.

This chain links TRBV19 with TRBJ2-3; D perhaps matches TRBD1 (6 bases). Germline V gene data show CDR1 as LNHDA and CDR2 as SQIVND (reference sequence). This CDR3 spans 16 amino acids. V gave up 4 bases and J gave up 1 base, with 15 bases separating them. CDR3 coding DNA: TGTGCCAGTAGTAATCTCCAGGGGTCGGGCACAGATACGCAGTATTTT. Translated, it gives CASSNLQGSGTDTQYF. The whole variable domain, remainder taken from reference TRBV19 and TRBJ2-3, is DGGITQSPKYLFRKEGQNVTLSCEQNLNHDAMYWYRQDPGQGLRLIYYSQIVNDFQKGDIAEGYSVSREKKESFPLTVTSAQKNPTAFYLCASSNLQGSGTDTQYFGPGTRLTVL.

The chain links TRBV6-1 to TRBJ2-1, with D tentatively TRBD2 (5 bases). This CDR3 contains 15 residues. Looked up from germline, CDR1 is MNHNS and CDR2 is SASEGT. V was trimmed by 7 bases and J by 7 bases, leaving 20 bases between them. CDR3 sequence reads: CASTEPGELGNEQFF. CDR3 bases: TGTGCCAGCACCGAACCTGGGGAGCTAGGGAATGAGCAGTTCTTC.

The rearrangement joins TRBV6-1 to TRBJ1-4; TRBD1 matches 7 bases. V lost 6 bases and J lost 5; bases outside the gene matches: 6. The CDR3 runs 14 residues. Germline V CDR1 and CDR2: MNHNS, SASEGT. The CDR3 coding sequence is TGTGCCAGCAGGAGACAGGGTGGAAATGAAAAACTGTTTTTT. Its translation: CASRRQGGNEKLFF.

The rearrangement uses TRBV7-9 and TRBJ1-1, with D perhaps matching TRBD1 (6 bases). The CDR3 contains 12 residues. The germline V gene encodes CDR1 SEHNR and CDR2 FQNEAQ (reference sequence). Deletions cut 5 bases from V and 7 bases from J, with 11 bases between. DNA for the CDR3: TGTGCCAGCAGCCCGGGGGGCCTTGAAGCTTTCTTT. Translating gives CASSPGGLEAFF.

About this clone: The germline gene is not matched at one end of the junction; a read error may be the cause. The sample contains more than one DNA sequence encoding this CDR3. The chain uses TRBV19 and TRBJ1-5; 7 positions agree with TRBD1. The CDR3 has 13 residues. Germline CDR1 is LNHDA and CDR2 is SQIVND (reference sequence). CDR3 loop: CASSLDREQPQHF. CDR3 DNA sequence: TGTGCCAGTAGTCTAGACAGGGAACAGCCCCAGCATTTT.